This record looks at one T cell receptor (beta chain) sequence and its context. Its antigen remains undetermined. The record has no base qualities; no much larger clone is one base away. The data were obtained in a study of CD8 T cells in Susac syndrome (dated by TCRdb to 2018 to 2020). Describing the broader study: The study used repertoire sequencing to test whether antigen drove CD8+ T cell activation and differentiation in Susac syndrome. General study outcomes and caveats: The number of individuals in the TCR sequencing and HLA analysis was recognized as being relatively small.

RNA was extracted with the RNeasy kit and roughly 0.45 to 1 ug was reverse transcribed using random hexamers. The immunoSEQ multiplex PCR assay, which covers 54 Vbeta and 13 Jbeta segments, was used to amplify TCR beta CDR3 regions. To correct PCR amplification bias, a synthetic template baseline was used for both primer optimization and computational correction. In the original analysis: Only productive sequences were kept, with reads annotated to V, D and J genes according to IMGT and analyzed in immunoSEQ Analyzer. Clonality was calculated as one minus the Shannon entropy normalized by log2 of the number of productive unique sequences. For each patient and control, public and private clones were evaluated among the 100 most prevalent clones. A clone was defined as Susac-specific if it was absent from the healthy and MS cohorts, from 1052 published viral clones and from other ImmuneACCESS disease sequences. The public reads were reanalyzed by TCRdb: fastp trimming at Q25, MiXCR alignment, in-frame beta chains only. A single entry per CDR3 protein holds the most common genes and DNA from its merged rows. The V and J calls and clone size are TCRdb's, not the authors'. The sample yields fewer than 350,000 distinct CDR3 sequences; approximately 90% were counted once. The ten largest clones take up less than 0.08% of the sample.

V was cut back by 3 bases and J by 3 bases, leaving a gap of 6 bases between them. Sequences SGHAT (CDR1) and FQDESV (CDR2) are obtained from the germline V gene (reference sequence). The CDR3 runs 12 amino acids, cysteine and phenylalanine included. The retained sequence is limited to the CDR3, 36 bases, with the frame set at the first base. High-throughput TCR beta sequencing profiled peripheral blood CD8+ and CD4+ T cells from healthy donors, Susac syndrome patients and multiple sclerosis patients. The multiple sclerosis controls were treatment-naive patients who had stable or active relapsing-remitting disease and met the revised McDonald criteria. CD8+ TEMRA cells were enriched by FACS, while bulk CD8+ and CD4+ T cells were purified by magnetic negative isolation. Blood was collected in EDTA tubes and processed within 24 hours, with PBMCs isolated through density gradient centrifugation. PBMCs intended for TCR sequencing were cryopreserved in liquid nitrogen and thawed later in a water bath at 37 degrees C. Purity of sorted or isolated CD4+, CD8+ and CD8+ TEMRA cells was at least 90%.

The sequenced sample was CD4+ T cells from PBMCs. This chain is built from TRBV11-1 and TRBJ2-7, with the D gene not clear enough to name. The clonotype comes from a human donor with multiple sclerosis. The nucleotides are TGTGCCAGCAGCTTCGTAAACTACGAGCAGTACTTC. Translated, it gives CASSFVNYEQYF.